This TCR beta chain was captured by sequencing in a study of OX40 agonist ivuxolimab in advanced cancers. Overall study context: Head and neck, renal cell, melanoma or hepatocellular carcinoma were the cancers that dose-escalation patients had.

Looked up from germline, CDR1 is SGHTA and CDR2 is FQGNSA. The junction had 11 bases not matched to a gene; V was cut back by 7 bases and J by 7 bases. CDR3 length: 15 amino acids. This table comes from immunoSEQ multiplex PCR, and its TCRdb copy is limited to in-frame clones, with some not included. This sample carries about 68,000 clones, roughly 88% of them seen once, and the ten largest clones take 1.6%. V and J are TRBV7-2 and TRBJ2-5; 11 bases agree with TRBD2. This TCR was recovered from an adult with an advanced solid tumor such as melanoma, head and neck, liver or kidney cancer. Source: CD4+ or CD8+ T cells sorted from blood, taken in a trial of the OX40 agonist ivuxolimab. The CDR3 region is CASTLAGGPSGTQYF. CDR3 nucleotides: TGTGCCAGCACCCTAGCGGGAGGCCCAAGCGGGACCCAGTACTTC.